This T cell receptor beta chain was identified in a study of beta chain features in type 1 diabetes. The V gene end was trimmed by 7 bases and the J gene end by 4 bases; junction bases not matched to a gene: 4. The CDR3 sequence is 14 residues long. Germline CDR1 is MNHNY and CDR2 is SVGAGI (reference sequence). Expressed TCRB transcripts were sequenced after all isolated RNA was converted to cDNA. Data came from immunoSEQ multiplex PCR; TCRdb stores just in-frame clones and leaves some out. The sample yields tens of thousands of clones, about 55% seen once. J is TRBJ2-7 and V is TRBV6-6; 13 nucleotides agree with TRBD2. The material sequenced was Tregs from blood. The receptor was derived from a young woman in good health. The CDR3 DNA reads TGTGCCAGCACCCGGACTAGCGGGGGATACGAGCAGTACTTC. It specifies CASTRTSGGYEQYF.